Presented here are 14 T cell receptor beta chains from one specimen sequenced in a study of a mutant IDH1 vaccine in newly diagnosed glioma. Regarding time point: baseline, week 1 (first vaccination visit). Treatment defined: pre-vaccination baseline after standard-of-care therapy. The repertoire was sequenced with immunoSEQ multiplex PCR; TCRdb's copy has only in-frame clones and lacks some. Of approximately 54,000 clones detected, approximately 78% appear once; the ten largest clones hold roughly 18%. The material sequenced was PBMCs, taken from a glioma patient treated with radiotherapy, temozolomide or both. The receptors shown here come from a man aged 18-30 years with glioma.

The V and J genes are TRBV6-5 and TRBJ1-1, with unresolved D. Trimming shortened V by 3 bases and J by 11 bases, and 10 bases separated the two germline ends. This CDR3 is built from 11 residues. Germline values: CDR1 MNHEY, CDR2 SVGAGI. Here the CDR3 reads CASSYLSRAFF. The CDR3 region has the DNA TGTGCCAGCAGTTATTTGAGTCGGGCTTTCTTT.

V is TRBV19 and J is TRBJ1-1; no reliable D call. Germline values: CDR1 LNHDA, CDR2 SQIVND (reference sequence). The CDR3 sequence is 15 residues long. V was shortened by 8 bases and J by 0 bases, with 16 bases between the two germline ends. Here the CDR3 reads CASSWASFLNTEAFF. The DNA of the CDR3 is TGTGCCAGTTCATGGGCAAGCTTTTTGAACACTGAAGCTTTCTTT. Supplemented by reference TRBV19 and TRBJ1-1, the full variable domain reads DGGITQSPKYLFRKEGQNVTLSCEQNLNHDAMYWYRQDPGQGLRLIYYSQIVNDFQKGDIAEGYSVSREKKESFPLTVTSAQKNPTAFYLCASSWASFLNTEAFFGQGTRLTVV.

The CDR3 protein is CAISEYRGNGPQHF. The CDR3 nucleotides are TGTGCCATCAGTGAATACAGGGGAAATGGGCCCCAGCATTTT. The rearrangement links TRBV10-3 to TRBJ1-5; 7 bases are shared with TRBD1. CDR3 length: 14 residues. Trimming took 3 bases from V and 9 from J; bases not matched to a gene: 8. Germline V CDR1 and CDR2: ENHRY, SYGVKD.

The chain is built from TRBV5-1 and TRBJ1-1; D is undetermined. The germline gives CDR1 SGHRS, CDR2 YFSETQ. This CDR3 has 16 amino acids. Trimming pared 0 bases from V and 2 bases from J, leaving 14 bases between. CDR3 in amino acids: CASSLASGRGNTEAFF. In DNA form, the CDR3 reads TGCGCCAGCAGCTTGGCCTCGGGCAGAGGTAACACTGAAGCTTTCTTT.

J is TRBJ2-2 and V is TRBV30; D remains ambiguous. V dropped 1 base and J dropped 2 bases, with 11 bases sitting between them. Germline assignment: CDR1 GTSNPN and CDR2 SVGIG (reference sequence). This CDR3 comprises 15 residues. The CDR3, as DNA: TGTGCCTGGAGTGGCGCTTGGCGTAACACCGGGGAGCTGTTTTTT. This translates into CAWSGAWRNTGELFF.

The chain links TRBV18 to TRBJ1-2; perhaps TRBD1 as D (5 bases). The CDR3 totals 12 residues. The germline V and J ends were trimmed by 5 bases and 8 bases, with 12 bases remaining between them. The germline CDR1 and CDR2 sequences are KGHSH and LQKENI. CDR3 residues: CASSSQEGGYTF. CDR3 coding DNA: TGTGCCAGCTCATCCCAGGAGGGGGGCTACACCTTC.

V gene TRBV27 combines with J gene TRBJ2-2, with 14 bases that match TRBD2. V was clipped by 8 bases and J by 5 bases; unmatched bases: 1. This CDR3 has 14 amino acids. Germline V lookup: CDR1 MNHEY, CDR2 SMNVEV (reference sequence). CDR3 sequence reads: CASRLAGGTGELFF. The CDR3 DNA is TGTGCCAGCCGACTAGCGGGAGGGACCGGGGAGCTGTTTTTT.

Of note for this clone: The junction shows a germline mismatch at one end, possibly a read error. The CDR3 DNA follows: TGTGCTAGCAGCTCCTCCCCCCAGACCTACGAGCAGTACTTC. Protein: CASSSSPQTYEQYF. This chain joins TRBV7-7 and TRBJ2-7; D is uncertain. The CDR3 consists of 14 residues. Germline CDR1 SSHAT, CDR2 FNYEAQ (reference sequence). The whole variable domain, remainder taken from reference TRBV7-7 and TRBJ2-7, is GAGVSQSPRYKVTKRGQDVTLRCDPISSHATLYWYQQALGQGPEFLTYFNYEAQPDKSGLPSDRFSAERPEGSISTLTIQRTEQRDSAMYRCASSSSPQTYEQYFGPGTRLTVT.

The V gene is TRBV29-1, the J gene TRBJ2-5; unclear D gene. Trimming cost V 7 bases and J 4 bases, with 13 bases left between them. The germline gives CDR1 SQVTM, CDR2 ANQGSEA. The CDR3 sequence is 12 residues long. CDR3 protein: CSAGRMGETQYF. The CDR3, as DNA: TGCAGCGCAGGACGTATGGGAGAGACCCAGTACTTC.

The V gene is TRBV30, the J gene TRBJ2-6; D gene uncertain. Germline CDR1 and CDR2: GTSNPN and SVGIG (reference sequence). V dropped 2 bases and J dropped 1 base, with 9 bases sitting between them. The CDR3 sequence is 15 residues long. CDR3 DNA sequence: TGTGCCTGGAGTACTCTGTATTCTGGGGCCAACGTCCTGACTTTC. Protein: CAWSTLYSGANVLTF.

Turning to this clone: This specimen includes other DNA sequences encoding the same CDR3. This chain uses TRBV7-3 with TRBJ2-7, with TRBD1 identical over 8 bases. The CDR3 is 13 residues long. J was trimmed by 2 bases and V by 6 bases; bases with no gene match: 3. The germline V gene encodes CDR1 SGHTA and CDR2 FQGTGA. The DNA for the CDR3 is TGTGCCAGCAGTCCAGGGGGCACCTACGAGCAGTACTTC. Its translation: CASSPGGTYEQYF. The complete variable domain, with remaining parts taken from reference TRBV7-3 and TRBJ2-7, reads GAGVSQTPSNKVTEKGKYVELRCDPISGHTALYWYRQSLGQGPEFLIYFQGTGAADDSGLPNDRFFAVRPEGSVSTLKIQRTERGDSAVYLCASSPGGTYEQYFGPGTRLTVT.

This chain uses TRBV5-1 with TRBJ2-6; D uncertain. This CDR3 comprises 15 residues. Germline V gene lookup returns CDR1 SGHRS and CDR2 YFSETQ. Trimming cost V 3 bases and J 0 bases, with 7 bases left between them. The CDR3 nucleotides are TGCGCCAGCAGCTCCCCGGGCTCTGGGGCCAACGTCCTGACTTTC. This translates into CASSSPGSGANVLTF.

This chain connects TRBV19 to TRBJ1-2; D is undetermined. Trimming removed 3 bases at V and 8 bases at J, with 16 bases between. The CDR3 is 14 amino acids. The germline CDR1 and CDR2 sequences are LNHDA and SQIVND (reference sequence). The CDR3 DNA is TGTGCCAGTAGTATCCGATCGCAAGGCTCGGGCTACACCTTC. It codes for CASSIRSQGSGYTF.

The V gene is TRBV7-9, the J gene TRBJ2-1; TRBD2 matches 10 bases. J gave up 4 bases and V 5 bases, and 5 bases lay outside the gene matches. Germline V CDR1 and CDR2: SEHNR, FQNEAQ (reference sequence). The CDR3 runs to 15 residues. Here the CDR3 reads CASSGLAGGYNEQFF. The CDR3 bases are TGTGCCAGCAGCGGATTAGCGGGAGGTTACAATGAGCAGTTCTTC.